The following is a T cell receptor (beta chain) sequence with its context. This sample stems from a study of blood T cell repertoires in COVID-19. Study in general: From T cells, B-cell-depleted T cells, or PBMCs came the material, which was cDNA or gDNA.

Cohort assignment relied on participant-reported clinical history. TCRdb's table, derived via immunoSEQ multiplex PCR, lists solely in-frame clones and lacks some. The data hold over 200,000 clones, with 80% to 90% observed a single time. The junction had 10 bases not matched to a gene; V was cut back by 7 bases and J by 3 bases. CDR3 length equals 15 residues. CDR1 SNHLY and CDR2 FYNNEI come from the germline V gene. The TCR sequence derives from a woman between 25 and 40 years old who had been exposed to COVID-19. This chain uses TRBV2 with TRBJ2-7; 9 bases are shared with TRBD2. The specimen was PBMCs or T cells enriched from blood (not recorded which). This CDR3 reads CASKGSGRTLYEQYF. DNA of the CDR3: TGTGCCAGCAAGGGAAGCGGGAGGACCCTCTACGAGCAGTACTTC.